This entry is about one T cell receptor (beta chain). Here immunoSEQ multiplex PCR was the method, and the copy in TCRdb shows in-frame clones only, minus some. The sample has 170,000 or so clones; 90% are singletons. These data come from a study of blood T cell repertoires in COVID-19. With 3 bases clipped from V and 2 bases from J, the junction kept 5 bases outside the gene matches. Germline CDR1 SNHLY, CDR2 FYNNEI. CDR3 size: 15 residues. J is TRBJ2-3 and V is TRBV2; 7 bases fit TRBD2. Sequencing was done on a sample of peripheral blood. The TCR originated in a man aged 50-59 years with acute or convalescent COVID-19. CDR3 nucleotide sequence: TGTGCCAGCAGTGACAGAGCGGGGCTCACAGATACGCAGTATTTT. Translating gives CASSDRAGLTDTQYF.